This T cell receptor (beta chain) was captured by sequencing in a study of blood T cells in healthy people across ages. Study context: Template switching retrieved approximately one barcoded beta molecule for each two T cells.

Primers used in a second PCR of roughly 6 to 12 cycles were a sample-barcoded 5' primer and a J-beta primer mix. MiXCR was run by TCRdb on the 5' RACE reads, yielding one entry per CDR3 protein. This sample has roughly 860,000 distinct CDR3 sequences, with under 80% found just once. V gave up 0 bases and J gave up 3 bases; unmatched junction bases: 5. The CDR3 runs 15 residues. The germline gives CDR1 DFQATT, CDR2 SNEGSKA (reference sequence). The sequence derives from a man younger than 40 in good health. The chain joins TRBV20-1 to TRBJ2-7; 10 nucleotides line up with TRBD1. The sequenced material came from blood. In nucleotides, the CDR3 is TGCAGTGCTAGAGATGGGGACAGGGGTTTCTACGAGCAGTACTTC. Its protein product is CSARDGDRGFYEQYF.